These 31 T cell receptor beta chains were all obtained from the same sample, sequenced in a study of early T cells in non-severe SARS-CoV-2 infection. MiXCR was run by TCRdb on the 5' RACE reads, yielding one entry per CDR3 protein. Among more than 20,000 distinct CDR3 sequences, approximately 5% were seen once, and the ten largest hold roughly 15%. The sample was whole blood. These receptors originate from an adult who was a healthcare worker with PCR-confirmed SARS-CoV-2 infection or an uninfected control (not recorded which).

This clonotype appeared many times. The CDR3 here is CSVRTAPGNTIYF. The CDR3 coding sequence is TGCAGCGTTCGGACAGCCCCTGGAAACACCATATATTTT. This rearrangement joins TRBV29-1 to TRBJ1-3; weak D call: TRBD1 (6 bases). The CDR3 has 13 amino acids. With 5 bases removed from V and 2 bases from J, the gap between germline ends came to 10 bases. CDR1 is SQVTM and CDR2 is ANQGSEA in the germline V gene.

This clonotype was detected ten times or more. The chain employs TRBV2 and TRBJ2-4; D gene unclear. The CDR3 is made up of 15 amino acids. Trimming pared 0 bases from V and 4 bases from J, leaving 10 bases between. Germline values: CDR1 SNHLY, CDR2 FYNNEI. DNA of the CDR3: TGTGCCAGCAGTGAAGCTGACCTGTGGAAAAACATTCAGTACTTC. Residues: CASSEADLWKNIQYF. The complete variable domain, with remaining parts taken from reference TRBV2 and TRBJ2-4, reads EPEVTQTPSHQVTQMGQEVILRCVPISNHLYFYWYRQILGQKVEFLVSFYNNEISEKSEIFDDQFSVERPDGSNFTLKIRSTKLEDSAMYFCASSEADLWKNIQYFGAGTRLSVL.

J is TRBJ1-3 and V is TRBV5-1; TRBD1 agrees at 8 bases. Germline V gives CDR1 SGHRS, CDR2 YFSETQ. The junction had 7 bases not matched to a gene; V was cut back by 2 bases and J by 3 bases. The CDR3 loop spans 16 amino acids. This chain's CDR3 is CASSLGTGGSGNTIYF. The CDR3 DNA is TGCGCCAGCAGCTTAGGAACAGGGGGTAGTGGAAACACCATATATTTT.

Sample share makes this clonotype medium-sized. The chain carries TRBV29-1 and TRBJ1-1; D not certain. V lost 7 bases to trimming and J lost 2 bases, with 8 bases between them. This CDR3 is built from 11 residues. Germline V gives CDR1 SQVTM, CDR2 ANQGSEA. CDR3 residues: CSDGSNTEAFF. The CDR3 coding sequence is TGCAGCGACGGGAGCAACACTGAAGCTTTCTTT.

A few counts support this clonotype. J is TRBJ1-5 and V is TRBV7-2; D is perhaps TRBD1 (6 bases). This CDR3 is built from 13 residues. V dropped 3 bases and J dropped 5 bases, with 8 bases sitting between them. Germline V gene lookup returns CDR1 SGHTA and CDR2 FQGNSA. The CDR3 protein is CASSLQGHQPQHF. The CDR3 bases are TGTGCCAGCAGCTTGCAGGGGCATCAGCCCCAGCATTTT.

Many counts were recorded for this clonotype. The genes are TRBV11-2 and TRBJ2-7; TRBD2 might be the D (5 bases). The CDR3 is 15 amino acids. V gave up 1 base and J gave up 5 bases, with 15 bases separating them. The germline CDR1 and CDR2 sequences are SGHAT and FQNNGV. CDR3 residues: CASSLVSGEVNEQYF. DNA for the CDR3: TGTGCCAGCAGCTTAGTCTCCGGGGAAGTCAACGAGCAGTACTTC. Drawing the rest from reference TRBV11-2 and TRBJ2-7, the complete variable domain is EAGVAQSPRYKIIEKRQSVAFWCNPISGHATLYWYQQILGQGPKLLIQFQNNGVVDDSQLPKDRFSAERLKGVDSTLKIQPAKLEDSAVYLCASSLVSGEVNEQYFGPGTRLTVT.

At least ten counts were recorded for this clonotype. This chain uses TRBV9 with TRBJ2-7; D perhaps matches TRBD2 (5 bases). The CDR3 has 17 residues. The germline V and J ends were trimmed by 7 bases and 6 bases, with 29 bases remaining between them. CDR1 is SGDLS, CDR2 YYNGEE, per germline. This CDR3 is CASRKRAGLHLHCEQYF. The CDR3 DNA follows: TGTGCCAGCCGGAAGAGGGCCGGTCTCCATCTCCACTGCGAGCAGTACTTC.

Many counts were recorded for this clonotype. The genes are TRBV7-2 and TRBJ2-7; D unresolved. The CDR3 is 11 amino acids. V dropped 6 bases and J dropped 4 bases, with 7 bases sitting between them. Germline V gives CDR1 SGHTA, CDR2 FQGNSA. This CDR3 reads CASSSAYEQYF. The CDR3 nucleotides are TGTGCCAGCAGTAGTGCTTACGAGCAGTACTTC. The whole variable domain, remainder taken from reference TRBV7-2 and TRBJ2-7, is GAGVSQSPSNKVTEKGKDVELRCDPISGHTALYWYRQSLGQGLEFLIYFQGNSAPDKSGLPSDRFSAERTGGSVSTLTIQRTQQEDSAVYLCASSSAYEQYFGPGTRLTVT.

J is TRBJ2-1 and V is TRBV7-9, with D tentatively TRBD1 (6 bases). Trimming took 5 bases from V and 2 from J, leaving 19 bases between them. CDR3 length: 17 amino acids. Germline V gives CDR1 SEHNR, CDR2 FQNEAQ (reference sequence). The CDR3 protein is CASSIRTAERPYNEQFF. The CDR3 DNA reads as TGTGCCAGCAGCATCCGGACAGCCGAACGGCCCTACAATGAGCAGTTCTTC.

The table lists this clonotype with a few counts. The J gene is TRBJ2-3, the V gene TRBV7-2; 9 bases are a match to TRBD2. The CDR3 is 16 residues long. V lost 5 bases and J lost 7; bases outside the gene matches: 13. CDR1 is SGHTA, CDR2 FQGNSA, per germline. The CDR3 coding sequence is TGTGCCAGCAGCCCGAGCGGGGGGTCCCTTTCGAATACGCAGTATTTT. Translation: CASSPSGGSLSNTQYF. Variable domain in full (rest from reference TRBV7-2 and TRBJ2-3): GAGVSQSPSNKVTEKGKDVELRCDPISGHTALYWYRQSLGQGLEFLIYFQGNSAPDKSGLPSDRFSAERTGGSVSTLTIQRTQQEDSAVYLCASSPSGGSLSNTQYFGPGTRLTVL.

At least ten counts were recorded for this clonotype. This sequence joins TRBV9 and TRBJ2-5; D possibly uses TRBD1 or TRBD2 (5 bases each). CDR1 and CDR2 (germline): SGDLS, YYNGEE. This CDR3 has 12 residues. V lost 3 bases, J lost 5 bases, and 8 bases lay in between. CDR3 sequence: CASSAEGETQYF. The CDR3 coding sequence is TGTGCCAGCAGCGCCGAGGGGGAGACCCAGTACTTC.

This sequence joins TRBV12-3 or TRBV12-4 and TRBJ2-1; D is undetermined. The CDR3 is made up of 13 amino acids. Trimming took off 2 bases at V and 4 bases at J, with 6 bases between the two ends. CDR3 in DNA: TGTGCCAGCAGTTTAACGCTATACAATGAGCAGTTCTTC. Amino acid sequence: CASSLTLYNEQFF.

This clonotype was counted between two and nine times. J is TRBJ2-2 and V is TRBV19; possibly TRBD1 for D (5 bases). V gave up 10 bases and J gave up 0 bases, with 15 bases separating them. Germline values: CDR1 LNHDA, CDR2 SQIVND (reference sequence). CDR3 length: 15 residues. CDR3 in DNA: TGTGCCACCCTCAGGGTTGCCGCGAACACCGGGGAGCTGTTTTTT. This gives the protein CATLRVAANTGELFF. The variable domain in full, completed from reference TRBV19 and TRBJ2-2, reads DGGITQSPKYLFRKEGQNVTLSCEQNLNHDAMYWYRQDPGQGLRLIYYSQIVNDFQKGDIAEGYSVSREKKESFPLTVTSAQKNPTAFYLCATLRVAANTGELFFGEGSRLTVL.

This clonotype was detected a few times. V is TRBV7-9 and J is TRBJ2-4, with D possibly called TRBD1 or TRBD2 (5 bases each). CDR1 and CDR2 (germline): SEHNR, FQNEAQ (reference sequence). Trimming cost V 1 base and J 9 bases, with 13 bases left between them. The length of the CDR3 is 14 residues. The CDR3 spells CASSLGGAGGIQYF. As DNA, the CDR3 is TGTGCCAGCAGCTTAGGGGGCGCGGGCGGCATTCAGTACTTC. The full variable domain, in which reference TRBV7-9 and TRBJ2-4 provide the parts outside the CDR3, is DTGVSQNPRHKITKRGQNVTFRCDPISEHNRLYWYRQTLGQGPEFLTYFQNEAQLEKSRLLSDRFSAERPKGSFSTLEIQRTEQGDSAMYLCASSLGGAGGIQYFGAGTRLSVL.

The rearrangement uses TRBV7-9 and TRBJ2-1; no clear D. The germline V gene has CDR1 SEHNR and CDR2 FQNEAQ (reference sequence). The CDR3 spans 14 residues. Trimming removed 6 bases at V and 5 bases at J, with 14 bases between. For the CDR3, the DNA is TGTGCCAGCAGGGAACACGGTCCCCACAATGAGCAGTTCTTC. This codes for CASREHGPHNEQFF.

This clonotype has a count of ten or more. V is TRBV18 and J is TRBJ1-2; D gene uncertain. CDR1 is KGHSH, CDR2 LQKENI, per germline. The V end was cut by 1 base, the J end by 6 bases, with 9 bases between. The CDR3 is made up of 13 amino acids. The CDR3 nucleotides read TGTGCCAGCTCACCACGTTCGGCGGATGGCTACACCTTC. Translation: CASSPRSADGYTF.

This clonotype has just a few counts. V and J are TRBV15 and TRBJ1-2; D remains ambiguous. The CDR3 extends over 14 amino acids. Germline lookup yields CDR1 LNHNV and CDR2 YYDKDF (reference sequence). Trimming shortened V by 5 bases and J by 4 bases, and 14 bases separated the two germline ends. For the CDR3, the DNA is TGTGCCACCAGCGCGAGGGTGAGTGGCTATGGCTACACCTTC. It codes for CATSARVSGYGYTF.

Ten or more counts support this clonotype. This chain joins TRBV30 and TRBJ1-1; 9 bases are a match to TRBD1. The CDR3 loop spans 16 amino acids. J lost 4 bases, V lost 2 bases, and 11 bases had no gene match. Germline loops: CDR1 GTSNPN, CDR2 SVGIG (reference sequence). In DNA, the CDR3 is TGTGCCTGGAGTAAGGGACAGGGAGGGAGGGGCACTGAAGCTTTCTTT. This translates into CAWSKGQGGRGTEAFF.

This clonotype has at least ten counts. CDR3 amino acids: CASSFYRGRNTEAFF. CDR3 bases: TGTGCCAGCAGCTTTTACAGGGGGCGTAACACTGAAGCTTTCTTT. The gene calls are TRBV5-4 and TRBJ1-1, with 9 nucleotides matching TRBD1. The length of the CDR3 is 15 residues. CDR1 is SGHNT, CDR2 YYREEE, per germline (reference sequence). After removal of 2 bases from V and 2 bases from J, the junction contained 4 bases not matched to a gene.

This clonotype was picked up many times. This chain joins TRBV24-1 and TRBJ2-1; a weak D match, TRBD2 (6 bases). Germline loops: CDR1 KGHDR, CDR2 SFDVKD. Trimming removed 3 bases at V and 3 bases at J, with 8 bases between. CDR3 length equals 14 residues. CDR3 residues: CATSDGDFYNEQFF. CDR3 bases: TGTGCCACCAGTGATGGGGACTTCTACAATGAGCAGTTCTTC.

This clonotype has ten or more counts. The chain couples TRBV21-1 to TRBJ2-2; TRBD1 is taken as the D call from the table, unchecked against the DNA. TRBV21-1 is described as a pseudogene. The CDR3 totals 16 residues. The CDR3 DNA follows: TGTGCCAGCAGCAAAGGAGTCAGGGGCCACACCGGGGAGCTGTTTTTT. Amino acids: CASSKGVRGHTGELFF.

This clonotype was counted at least ten times. The chain couples TRBV6-2 or TRBV6-3 to TRBJ1-5, with TRBD1 identical over 10 bases. Germline trimming cut 1 base from V and 9 bases from J; bases unmatched to any gene: 12. This CDR3 region has 17 residues. Germline assignment: CDR1 MNHEY and CDR2 SVGEGT. The CDR3 bases are TGTGCCAGCAGTTACTTGACAGGGGGCCCTCTGAGTACGCCCCAGCATTTT. This sequence encodes CASSYLTGGPLSTPQHF.

V usage is TRBV27 and J usage is TRBJ1-1; D is ambiguous. The CDR3 loop spans 13 amino acids. The germline V and J ends were trimmed by 3 bases and 10 bases, with 15 bases remaining between them. The V gene's germline CDR1 is MNHEY and CDR2 SMNVEV (reference sequence). CDR3 region: CASSFHLLSGAFF. The CDR3 region has the DNA TGTGCCAGCAGTTTCCATCTTCTGTCTGGAGCTTTCTTT.

This sequence joins TRBV20-1 and TRBJ1-4, with TRBD1 matching 7 bases. The germline V gene encodes CDR1 DFQATT and CDR2 SNEGSKA (reference sequence). Trimming removed 6 bases from V and 6 bases from J; junction bases left unmatched: 7. This CDR3 region has 13 residues. CDR3 sequence: CSADPGQHEKLFF. CDR3 coding DNA: TGCAGTGCGGACCCGGGACAGCATGAAAAACTGTTTTTT.

This clonotype was detected many times. The gene calls are TRBV12-3 or TRBV12-4 and TRBJ1-6, with 9 nucleotides matching TRBD1. CDR3 size: 16 residues. The V segment lost 5 bases and the J segment 7 bases; nucleotides outside the gene matches: 9. DNA of the CDR3: TGTGCCAGCAGTCTTAGACAGGGGGTGGCCAATTCACCCCTCCACTTT. Translating it yields CASSLRQGVANSPLHF.

This clonotype was counted ten times or more. The genes are TRBV5-4 and TRBJ1-5, with D unresolved. Germline V CDR1 and CDR2: SGHNT, YYREEE (reference sequence). The CDR3 loop spans 13 amino acids. Between the trimmed V and J ends, which lost 0 bases and 5 bases, there was a span of 6 bases. DNA of the CDR3: TGTGCCAGCAGCTTGGACGGCTATCAGCCCCAGCATTTT. It translates to CASSLDGYQPQHF.

By share, this clonotype counts as medium-sized. The chain recombines TRBV3-1 with TRBJ1-2; a possible D gene is TRBD1 (6 bases). Trimming took 4 bases from V and 4 from J, leaving 13 bases between them. The V gene's germline CDR1 is LGHDT and CDR2 YNNKEL (reference sequence). The CDR3 spans 14 residues. This chain's CDR3 is CASSPEDRTYGYTF. The CDR3 coding sequence is TGTGCCAGCAGCCCCGAGGACAGAACCTATGGCTACACCTTC.

In this sample, this clonotype turned up a few times. This sequence joins TRBV5-4 and TRBJ2-1, with 7 bases aligning to TRBD1. V dropped 3 bases and J dropped 7; count of bases not matched to a gene: 1. Per the germline V gene, CDR1 is SGHNT and CDR2 is YYREEE (reference sequence). This CDR3 is 12 amino acids long. This chain's CDR3 is CASSWDSNEQFF. Here the CDR3 DNA reads TGTGCCAGCAGCTGGGACAGTAATGAGCAGTTCTTC.

The chain has TRBV18 and TRBJ1-2; D is uncertain. Trimming pared 6 bases from V and 4 bases from J, leaving 18 bases between. Per the germline V gene, CDR1 is KGHSH and CDR2 is LQKENI. The CDR3 is made up of 15 amino acids. CDR3 sequence reads: CASSAGSPVGYGYTF. The CDR3 region has the DNA TGTGCCAGCTCGGCCGGGTCCCCTGTTGGCTATGGCTACACCTTC. Drawing the rest from reference TRBV18 and TRBJ1-2, the complete variable domain is NAGVMQNPRHLVRRRGQEARLRCSPMKGHSHVYWYRQLPEEGLKFMVYLQKENIIDESGMPKERFSAEFPKEGPSILRIQQVVRGDSAAYFCASSAGSPVGYGYTFGSGTRLTVV.

This clonotype was seen at least ten times. The J gene is TRBJ1-1, the V gene TRBV30; the D gene is possibly TRBD1 (6 bases). The V gene's germline CDR1 is GTSNPN and CDR2 SVGIG (reference sequence). Trimming took off 3 bases at V and 4 bases at J, with 21 bases between the two ends. This CDR3 comprises 16 residues. CDR3 residues: CAWSSGGRGISTEAFF. DNA for the CDR3: TGTGCCTGGAGCAGCGGGGGGCGCGGTATCAGCACTGAAGCTTTCTTT.

V usage is TRBV27 and J usage is TRBJ1-6, with D perhaps matching TRBD1 (6 bases). Trimming shortened V by 0 bases and J by 7 bases, and 10 bases separated the two germline ends. The CDR3 is made up of 15 amino acids. Germline CDR1 reads MNHEY; CDR2 reads SMNVEV (reference sequence). CDR3 region: CASSLSRGLNSPLHF. CDR3 bases: TGTGCCAGCAGTTTATCCAGGGGCCTGAATTCACCCCTCCACTTT.